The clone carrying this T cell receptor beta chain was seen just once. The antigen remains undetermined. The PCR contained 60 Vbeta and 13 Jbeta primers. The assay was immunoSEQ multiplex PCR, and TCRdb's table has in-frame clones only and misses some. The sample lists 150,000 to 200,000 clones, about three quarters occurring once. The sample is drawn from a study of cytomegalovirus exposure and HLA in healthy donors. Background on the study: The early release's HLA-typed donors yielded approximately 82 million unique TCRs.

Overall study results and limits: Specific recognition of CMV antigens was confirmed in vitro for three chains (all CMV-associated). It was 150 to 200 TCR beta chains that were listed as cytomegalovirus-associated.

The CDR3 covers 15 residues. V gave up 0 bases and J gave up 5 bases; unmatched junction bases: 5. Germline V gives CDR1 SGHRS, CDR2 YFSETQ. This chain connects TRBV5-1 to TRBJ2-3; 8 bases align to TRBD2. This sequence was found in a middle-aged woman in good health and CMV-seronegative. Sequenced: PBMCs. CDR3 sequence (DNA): TGCGCCAGCAGCTTGGCGGCGGGAGGTAGAGATACGCAGTATTTT. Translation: CASSLAAGGRDTQYF.